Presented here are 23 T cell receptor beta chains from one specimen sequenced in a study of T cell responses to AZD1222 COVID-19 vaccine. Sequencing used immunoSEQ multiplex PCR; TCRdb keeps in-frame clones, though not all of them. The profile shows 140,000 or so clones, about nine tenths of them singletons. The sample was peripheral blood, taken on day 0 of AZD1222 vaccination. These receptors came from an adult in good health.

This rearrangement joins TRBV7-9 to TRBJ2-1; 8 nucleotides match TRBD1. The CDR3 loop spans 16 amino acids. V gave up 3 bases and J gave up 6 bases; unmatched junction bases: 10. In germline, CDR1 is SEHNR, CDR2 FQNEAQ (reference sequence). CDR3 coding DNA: TGTGCCAGCAGCTTCTCGGACAGGGATGATTCCAATGAGCAGTTCTTC. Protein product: CASSFSDRDDSNEQFF.

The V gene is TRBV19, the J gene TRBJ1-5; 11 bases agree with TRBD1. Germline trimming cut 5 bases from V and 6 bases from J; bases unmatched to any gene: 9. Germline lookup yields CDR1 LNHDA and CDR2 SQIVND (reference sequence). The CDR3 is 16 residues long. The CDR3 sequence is CASSAGQGAFSQPQHF. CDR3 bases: TGTGCCAGTAGTGCAGGACAGGGGGCGTTCAGTCAGCCCCAGCATTTT.

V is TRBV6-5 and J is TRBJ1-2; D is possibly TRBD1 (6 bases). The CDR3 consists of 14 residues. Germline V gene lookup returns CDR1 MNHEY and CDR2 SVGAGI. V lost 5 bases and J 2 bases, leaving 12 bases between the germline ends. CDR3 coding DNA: TGTGCCAGCAGTCCCGGACAGACAAACTATGGCTACACCTTC. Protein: CASSPGQTNYGYTF.

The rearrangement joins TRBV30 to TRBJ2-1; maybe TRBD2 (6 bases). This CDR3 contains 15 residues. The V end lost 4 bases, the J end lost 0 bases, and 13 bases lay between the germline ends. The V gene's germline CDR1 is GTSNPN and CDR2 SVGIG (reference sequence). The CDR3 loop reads CAWNRDFRSYNEQFF. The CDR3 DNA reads TGTGCCTGGAACCGGGACTTCCGCTCCTACAATGAGCAGTTCTTC.

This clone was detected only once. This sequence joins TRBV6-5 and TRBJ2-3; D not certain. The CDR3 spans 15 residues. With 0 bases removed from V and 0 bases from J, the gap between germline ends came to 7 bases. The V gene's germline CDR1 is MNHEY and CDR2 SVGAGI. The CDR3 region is CASSYSTSSTDTQYF. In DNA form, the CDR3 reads TGTGCCAGCAGTTACTCGACAAGTAGCACAGATACGCAGTATTTT.

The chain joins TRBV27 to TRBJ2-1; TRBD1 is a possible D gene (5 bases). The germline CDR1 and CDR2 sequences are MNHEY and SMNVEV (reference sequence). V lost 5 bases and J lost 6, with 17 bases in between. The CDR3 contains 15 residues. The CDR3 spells CASSPYYRKINEQFF. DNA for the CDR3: TGTGCCAGCAGTCCGTATTACAGGAAAATCAATGAGCAGTTCTTC.

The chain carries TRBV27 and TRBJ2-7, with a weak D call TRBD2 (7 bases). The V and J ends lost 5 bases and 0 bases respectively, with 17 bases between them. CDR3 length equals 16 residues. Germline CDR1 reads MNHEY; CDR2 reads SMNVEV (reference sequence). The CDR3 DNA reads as TGTGCCAGCAGTAAACTAGGCGGGGGCCTCTCCTACGAGCAGTACTTC. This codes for CASSKLGGGLSYEQYF.

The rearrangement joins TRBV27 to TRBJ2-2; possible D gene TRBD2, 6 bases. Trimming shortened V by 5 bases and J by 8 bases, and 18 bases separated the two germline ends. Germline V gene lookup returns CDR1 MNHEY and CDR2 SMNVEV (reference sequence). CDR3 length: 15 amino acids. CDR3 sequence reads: CASSPRGTSTGELFF. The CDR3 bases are TGTGCCAGCAGTCCCCGGGGGACTTCCACGGGGGAGCTGTTTTTT.

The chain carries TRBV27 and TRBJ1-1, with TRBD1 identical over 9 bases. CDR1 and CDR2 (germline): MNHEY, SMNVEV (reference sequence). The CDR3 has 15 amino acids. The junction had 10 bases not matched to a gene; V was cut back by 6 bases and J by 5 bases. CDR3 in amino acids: CASSGPGTGFTEAFF. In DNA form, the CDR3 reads TGTGCCAGCAGCGGTCCCGGGACAGGGTTTACTGAAGCTTTCTTT.

DNA of the CDR3: TGTGCCTGGAGTGTTTTCGGGACAGGGGGCTCCTACGAGCAGTACTTC. It codes for CAWSVFGTGGSYEQYF. The V call is TRBV30, the J call TRBJ2-7; TRBD1 matches 11 bases. V was pared by 0 bases and J by 0 bases, with 4 bases of the junction left unmatched. CDR3 length: 16 amino acids. In germline, CDR1 is GTSNPN, CDR2 SVGIG (reference sequence).

The CDR3 spells CASSQADTQYF. In DNA, the CDR3 is TGTGCCAGCAGCCAGGCAGATACGCAGTATTTT. The chain links TRBV7-8 to TRBJ2-3; D call uncertain. V gave up 5 bases and J gave up 4 bases, with 4 bases separating them. The germline V gene encodes CDR1 SGHVS and CDR2 FQNEAQ. The CDR3 is made up of 11 amino acids.

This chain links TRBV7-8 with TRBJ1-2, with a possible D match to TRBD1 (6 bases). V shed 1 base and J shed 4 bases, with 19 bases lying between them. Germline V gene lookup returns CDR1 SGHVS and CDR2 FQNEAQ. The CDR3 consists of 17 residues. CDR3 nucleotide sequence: TGTGCCAGCAGCTTAGGGGCCGCCAACCAGGGGTTCTATGGCTACACCTTC. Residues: CASSLGAANQGFYGYTF.

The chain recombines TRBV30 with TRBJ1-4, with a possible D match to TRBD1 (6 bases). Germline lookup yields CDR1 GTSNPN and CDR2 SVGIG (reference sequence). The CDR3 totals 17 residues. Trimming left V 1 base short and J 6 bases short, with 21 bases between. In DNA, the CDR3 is TGTGCCTGGAGTGCCTTTCCCCCACAGGGTATTGATGAAAAACTGTTTTTT. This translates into CAWSAFPPQGIDEKLFF.

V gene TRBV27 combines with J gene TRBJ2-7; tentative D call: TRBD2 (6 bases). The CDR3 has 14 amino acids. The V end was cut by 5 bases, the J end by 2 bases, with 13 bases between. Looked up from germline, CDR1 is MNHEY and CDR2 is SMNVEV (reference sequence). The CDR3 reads CASSTRDSAYEQYF. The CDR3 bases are TGTGCCAGCAGTACCCGGGACTCAGCCTACGAGCAGTACTTC.

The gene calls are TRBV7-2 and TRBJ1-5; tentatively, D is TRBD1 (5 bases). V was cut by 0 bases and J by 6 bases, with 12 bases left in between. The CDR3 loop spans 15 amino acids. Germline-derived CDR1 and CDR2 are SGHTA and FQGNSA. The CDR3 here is CASSLALGGSQPQHF. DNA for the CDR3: TGTGCCAGCAGCTTAGCGCTGGGGGGGAGTCAGCCCCAGCATTTT.

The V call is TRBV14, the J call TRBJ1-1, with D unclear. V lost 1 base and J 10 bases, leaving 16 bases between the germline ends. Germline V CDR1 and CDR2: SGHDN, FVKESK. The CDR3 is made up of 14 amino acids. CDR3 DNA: TGTGCCAGCAGCCAAGGAGCGGCCTCGCAAGCAGCTTTCTTT. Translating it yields CASSQGAASQAAFF.

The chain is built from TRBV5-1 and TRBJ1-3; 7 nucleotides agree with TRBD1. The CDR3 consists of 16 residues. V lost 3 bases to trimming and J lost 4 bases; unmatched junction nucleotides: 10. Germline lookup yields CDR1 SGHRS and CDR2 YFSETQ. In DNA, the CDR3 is TGCGCCAGCAGCTCCTCGACAGGGATACACGGAAACACCATATATTTT. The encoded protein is CASSSSTGIHGNTIYF.

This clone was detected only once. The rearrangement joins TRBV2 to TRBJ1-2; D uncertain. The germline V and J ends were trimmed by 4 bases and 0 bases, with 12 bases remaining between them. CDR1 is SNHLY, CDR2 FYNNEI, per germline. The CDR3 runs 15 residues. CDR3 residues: CASSASRSSNYGYTF. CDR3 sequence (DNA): TGTGCCAGCAGTGCAAGCCGAAGTTCTAACTATGGCTACACCTTC.

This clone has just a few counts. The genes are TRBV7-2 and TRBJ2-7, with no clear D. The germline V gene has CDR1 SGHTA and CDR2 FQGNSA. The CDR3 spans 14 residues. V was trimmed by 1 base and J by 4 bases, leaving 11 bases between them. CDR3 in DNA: TGTGCCAGCAGCTTAGTGGCCCTAGGATACGAGCAGTACTTC. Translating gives CASSLVALGYEQYF.

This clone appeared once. For the CDR3, the DNA is TGTGCCAGCAGCTCTCTAGCGGGGGCCCGAGATACGCAGTATTTT. Protein: CASSSLAGARDTQYF. V usage is TRBV13 and J usage is TRBJ2-3, with 10 bases lining up with TRBD2. The germline CDR1 and CDR2 sequences are PRHDT and FYEKMQ (reference sequence). V dropped 4 bases and J dropped 5; count of bases not matched to a gene: 6. The CDR3 is 15 amino acids.

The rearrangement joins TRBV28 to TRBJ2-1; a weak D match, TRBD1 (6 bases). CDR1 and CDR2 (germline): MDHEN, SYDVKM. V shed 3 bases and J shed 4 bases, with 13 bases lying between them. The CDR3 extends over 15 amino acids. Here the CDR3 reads CASSLLEGQYNEQFF. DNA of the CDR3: TGTGCCAGCAGTTTGCTCGAGGGACAATACAATGAGCAGTTCTTC.

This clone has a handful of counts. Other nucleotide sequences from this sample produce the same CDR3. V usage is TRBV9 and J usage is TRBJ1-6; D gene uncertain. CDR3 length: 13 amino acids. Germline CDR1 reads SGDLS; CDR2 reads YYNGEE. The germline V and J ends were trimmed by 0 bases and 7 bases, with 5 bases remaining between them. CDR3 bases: TGTGCCAGCAGCGTAGGAGGCAATTCACCCCTCCACTTT. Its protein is CASSVGGNSPLHF.

CDR3 nucleotides: TGCGCCAGCAGTGAGTCGATGGGAGTAGGGGGCGCGACTTTCTTT. This codes for CASSESMGVGGATFF. The chain joins TRBV10-1 to TRBJ1-1; 7 bases map to TRBD1. V lost 0 bases to trimming and J lost 12 bases; unmatched junction nucleotides: 13. CDR3 length: 15 amino acids. Germline assignment: CDR1 WNHNN and CDR2 SYGVQD (reference sequence).